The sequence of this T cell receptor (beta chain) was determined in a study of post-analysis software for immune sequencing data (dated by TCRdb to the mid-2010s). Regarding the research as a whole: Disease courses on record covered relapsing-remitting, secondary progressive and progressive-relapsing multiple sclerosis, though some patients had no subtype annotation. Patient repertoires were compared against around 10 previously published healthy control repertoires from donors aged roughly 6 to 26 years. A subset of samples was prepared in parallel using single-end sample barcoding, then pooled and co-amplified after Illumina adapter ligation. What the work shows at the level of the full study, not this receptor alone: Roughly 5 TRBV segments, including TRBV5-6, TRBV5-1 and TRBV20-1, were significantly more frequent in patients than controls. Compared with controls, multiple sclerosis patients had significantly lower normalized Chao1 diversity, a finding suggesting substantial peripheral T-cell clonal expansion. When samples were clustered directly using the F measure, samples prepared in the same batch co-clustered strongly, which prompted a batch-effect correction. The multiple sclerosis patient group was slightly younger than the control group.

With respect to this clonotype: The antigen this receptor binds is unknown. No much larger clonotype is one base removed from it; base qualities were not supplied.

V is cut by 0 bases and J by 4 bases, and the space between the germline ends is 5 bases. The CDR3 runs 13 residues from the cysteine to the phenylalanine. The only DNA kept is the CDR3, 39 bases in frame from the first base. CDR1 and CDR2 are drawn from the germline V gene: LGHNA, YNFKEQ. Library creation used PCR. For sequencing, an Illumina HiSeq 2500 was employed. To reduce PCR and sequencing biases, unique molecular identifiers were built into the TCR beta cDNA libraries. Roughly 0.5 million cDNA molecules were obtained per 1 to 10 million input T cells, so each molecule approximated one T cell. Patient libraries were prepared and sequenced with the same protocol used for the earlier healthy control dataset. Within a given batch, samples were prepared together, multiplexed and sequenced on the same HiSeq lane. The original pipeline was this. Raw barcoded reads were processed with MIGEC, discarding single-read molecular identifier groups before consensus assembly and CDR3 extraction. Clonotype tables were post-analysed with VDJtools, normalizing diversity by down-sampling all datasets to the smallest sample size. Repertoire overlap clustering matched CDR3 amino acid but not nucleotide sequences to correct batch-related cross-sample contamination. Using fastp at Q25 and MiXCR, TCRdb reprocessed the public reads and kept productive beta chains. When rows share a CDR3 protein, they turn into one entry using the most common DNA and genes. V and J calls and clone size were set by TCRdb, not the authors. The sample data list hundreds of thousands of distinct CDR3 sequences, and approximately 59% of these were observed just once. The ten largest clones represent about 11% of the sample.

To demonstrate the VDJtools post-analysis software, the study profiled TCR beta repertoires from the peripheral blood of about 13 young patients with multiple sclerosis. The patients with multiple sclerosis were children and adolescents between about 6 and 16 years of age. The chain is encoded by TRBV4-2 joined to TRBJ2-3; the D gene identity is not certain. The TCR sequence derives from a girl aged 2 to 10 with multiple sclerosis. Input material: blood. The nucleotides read TGTGCCAGCAGCCAAGATATTCCAGATACGCAGTATTTT. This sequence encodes CASSQDIPDTQYF.